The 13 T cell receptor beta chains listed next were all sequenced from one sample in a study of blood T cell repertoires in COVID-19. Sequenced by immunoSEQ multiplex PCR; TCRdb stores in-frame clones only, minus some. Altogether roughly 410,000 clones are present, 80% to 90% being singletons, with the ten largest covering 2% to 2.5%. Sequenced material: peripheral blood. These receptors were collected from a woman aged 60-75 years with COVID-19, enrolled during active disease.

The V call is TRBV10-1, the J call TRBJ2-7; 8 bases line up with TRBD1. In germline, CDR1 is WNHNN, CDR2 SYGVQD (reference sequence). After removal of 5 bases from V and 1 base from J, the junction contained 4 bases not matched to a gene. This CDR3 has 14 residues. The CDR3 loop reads CASSQRQGSYEQYF. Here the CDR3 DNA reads TGCGCCAGCAGTCAACGACAGGGGTCCTACGAGCAGTACTTC.

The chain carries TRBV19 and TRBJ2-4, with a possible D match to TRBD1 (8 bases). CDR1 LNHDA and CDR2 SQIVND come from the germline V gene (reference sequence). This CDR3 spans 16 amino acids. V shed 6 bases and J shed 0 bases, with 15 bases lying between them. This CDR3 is CASSSGTGLAKNIQYF. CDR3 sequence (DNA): TGTGCCAGTAGCAGCGGGACAGGATTAGCCAAAAACATTCAGTACTTC.

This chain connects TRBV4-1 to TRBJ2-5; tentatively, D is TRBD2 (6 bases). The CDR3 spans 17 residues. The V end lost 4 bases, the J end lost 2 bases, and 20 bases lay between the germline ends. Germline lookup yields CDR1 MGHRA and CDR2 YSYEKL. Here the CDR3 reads CASSPTSGGALQETQYF. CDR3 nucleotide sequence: TGCGCCAGCAGCCCGACTAGTGGCGGGGCCCTTCAAGAGACCCAGTACTTC.

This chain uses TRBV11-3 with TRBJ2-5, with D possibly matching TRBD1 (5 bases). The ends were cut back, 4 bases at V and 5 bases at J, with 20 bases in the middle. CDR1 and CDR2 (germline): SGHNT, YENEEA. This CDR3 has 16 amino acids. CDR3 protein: CASSSRRQQIEETQYF. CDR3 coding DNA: TGTGCCAGCAGCTCTAGACGACAGCAGATCGAGGAGACCCAGTACTTC.

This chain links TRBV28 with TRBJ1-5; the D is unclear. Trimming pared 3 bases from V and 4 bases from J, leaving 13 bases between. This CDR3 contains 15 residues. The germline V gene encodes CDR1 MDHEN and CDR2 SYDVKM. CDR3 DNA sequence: TGTGCCAGCAGTTTTGCCAGCCCGAGGAATCAGCCCCAGCATTTT. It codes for CASSFASPRNQPQHF.

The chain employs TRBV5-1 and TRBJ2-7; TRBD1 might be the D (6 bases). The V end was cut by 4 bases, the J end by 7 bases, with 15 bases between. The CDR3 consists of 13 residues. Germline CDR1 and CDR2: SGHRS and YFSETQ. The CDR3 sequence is CASSVQGTGEQYF. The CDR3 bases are TGCGCCAGCAGCGTACAGGGAACTGGAGAGCAGTACTTC.

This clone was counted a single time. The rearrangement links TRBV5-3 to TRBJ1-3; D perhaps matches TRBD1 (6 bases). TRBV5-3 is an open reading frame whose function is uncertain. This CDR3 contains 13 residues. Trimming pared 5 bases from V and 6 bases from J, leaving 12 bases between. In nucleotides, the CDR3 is TGTGCCAGAAGATCAGGGGTGGAAAACACCATATATTTT. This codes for CARRSGVENTIYF.

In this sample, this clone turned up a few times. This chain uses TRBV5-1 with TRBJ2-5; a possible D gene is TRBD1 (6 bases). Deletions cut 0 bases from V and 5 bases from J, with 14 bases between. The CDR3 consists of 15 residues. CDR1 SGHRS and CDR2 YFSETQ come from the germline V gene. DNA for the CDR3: TGCGCCAGCAGCTTGGTGGACAGCCGCCGGGAGACCCAGTACTTC. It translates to CASSLVDSRRETQYF.

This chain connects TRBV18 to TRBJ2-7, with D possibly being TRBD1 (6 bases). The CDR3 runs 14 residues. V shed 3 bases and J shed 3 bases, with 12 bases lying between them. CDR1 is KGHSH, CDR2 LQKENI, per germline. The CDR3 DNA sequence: TGTGCCAGCTCACCCGCGGACAGATTCTACGAGCAGTACTTC. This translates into CASSPADRFYEQYF.

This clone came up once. Here the CDR3 reads CASSLVREQYF. In nucleotides, the CDR3 is TGTGCCAGCAGCTTGGTCAGGGAGCAGTACTTC. The chain links TRBV5-8 to TRBJ2-7; D ambiguous. Trimming removed 0 bases from V and 7 bases from J, with 5 bases in between. Germline V CDR1 and CDR2: SGHTS, YDEGEE. The CDR3 has 11 residues.

CDR3 sequence reads: CASSLSRSGGGTDTQYF. The CDR3 coding sequence is TGTGCCAGCAGCTTATCTCGGAGCGGGGGGGGCACAGATACGCAGTATTTT. The chain has TRBV7-2 and TRBJ2-3; the match to TRBD2 covers 10 bases. This CDR3 comprises 17 residues. The V segment lost 2 bases and the J segment 1 base; nucleotides outside the gene matches: 6. In germline, CDR1 is SGHTA, CDR2 FQGNSA.

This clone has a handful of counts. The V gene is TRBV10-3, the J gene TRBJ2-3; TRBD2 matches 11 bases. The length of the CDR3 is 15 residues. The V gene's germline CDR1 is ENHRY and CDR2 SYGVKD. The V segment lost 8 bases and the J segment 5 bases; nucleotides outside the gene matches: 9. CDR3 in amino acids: CAIGSSGGLEDTQYF. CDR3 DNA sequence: TGTGCCATCGGTTCTAGCGGGGGGCTTGAAGATACGCAGTATTTT.

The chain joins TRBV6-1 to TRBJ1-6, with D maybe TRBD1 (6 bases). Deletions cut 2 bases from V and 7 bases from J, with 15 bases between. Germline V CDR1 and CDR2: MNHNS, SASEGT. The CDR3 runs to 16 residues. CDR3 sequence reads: CASSEILGAGNSPLHF. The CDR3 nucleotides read TGTGCCAGCAGTGAAATTCTGGGGGCAGGGAATTCACCCCTCCACTTT.